This T cell receptor beta chain emerged from a study of control samples from healthy donors and cancer patients. Profiling relied on immunoSEQ multiplex PCR, and the TCRdb table lists in-frame clones only, not all of them. The sample carries some 130,000 clones, 80% to 95% recorded once. The CDR3 runs to 14 residues. Trimming cost V 4 bases and J 5 bases; bases outside gene matches: 5. Germline-derived CDR1 and CDR2 are SGHKS and YYEKEE (reference sequence). This sequence was found in a man younger than 35 in good health. Sequences were obtained from blood. This chain connects TRBV5-5 to TRBJ1-1; 10 bases agree with TRBD1. The CDR3 loop reads CASSHDRGRTEAFF. The CDR3 DNA sequence: TGTGCCAGCAGCCACGACAGGGGGCGAACTGAAGCTTTCTTT. Drawing the rest from reference TRBV5-5 and TRBJ1-1, the complete variable domain is DAGVTQSPTHLIKTRGQQVTLRCSPISGHKSVSWYQQVLGQGPQFIFQYYEKEERGRGNFPDRFSARQFPNYSSELNVNALLLGDSALYLCASSHDRGRTEAFFGQGTRLTVV.